The 27 T cell receptor beta chains below were found in one sample sequenced in a study of CD8 T cells in ankylosing spondylitis. Study findings and constraints: Ankylosing spondylitis blood appeared to carry a characteristic TCR beta motif of several highly homologous variants.

TCRdb processed the 5' RACE reads anew with MiXCR; each CDR3 protein has one entry. The repertoire consists of 750,000 to 850,000 distinct CDR3 sequences, with approximately 12% occurring once and the leading ten covering about 0.49%. These receptors' antigens are unknown. The source material was blood, either unsorted or a sorted T cell fraction (not recorded which). These receptors were obtained from a male donor with ankylosing spondylitis.

This clonotype was picked up many times. The chain is built from TRBV29-1 and TRBJ2-1; 12 bases line up with TRBD2. Germline V gene sequence: CDR1 SQVTM, CDR2 ANQGSEA. J gave up 5 bases and V 4 bases, and 3 bases lay outside the gene matches. CDR3 length: 14 residues. CDR3 loop: CSVGLAGADNEQFF. CDR3 coding DNA: TGCAGCGTTGGACTAGCGGGAGCCGACAATGAGCAGTTCTTC.

This sequence joins TRBV7-2 and TRBJ2-7, with TRBD2 matching over 10 bases. The junction had 8 bases not matched to a gene; V was cut back by 5 bases and J by 4 bases. Germline V lookup: CDR1 SGHTA, CDR2 FQGNSA. The CDR3 spans 15 residues. The CDR3 coding sequence is TGTGCCAGCAGCCCCCACAGCGGGAGGGGGTACGAGCAGTACTTC. Residues: CASSPHSGRGYEQYF.

The chain uses TRBV20-1 and TRBJ1-5; the D is unclear. V was cut by 2 bases and J by 0 bases, with 11 bases left in between. CDR1 is DFQATT and CDR2 is SNEGSKA in the germline V gene (reference sequence). The CDR3 extends over 15 amino acids. This CDR3 is CSARYTGYSNQPQHF. CDR3 sequence (DNA): TGCAGTGCTAGATACACCGGTTATAGCAATCAGCCCCAGCATTTT.

The CDR3 DNA reads as TGTGCCACCAGTGATTTGGGAGGGCCTAATCAGCCCCAGCATTTT. Its protein product is CATSDLGGPNQPQHF. The chain has TRBV24-1 and TRBJ1-5, with D unclear. The ends were cut back, 0 bases at V and 4 bases at J, with 9 bases in the middle. The CDR3 runs to 15 residues. Germline V gives CDR1 KGHDR, CDR2 SFDVKD.

This clonotype has more than one count but fewer than ten. CDR3 protein: CSVASGGNNKDTEAFF. In nucleotides, the CDR3 is TGCAGCGTTGCGTCAGGGGGGAATAATAAGGACACTGAAGCTTTCTTT. The chain links TRBV29-1 to TRBJ1-1; TRBD1 aligns across 7 bases. The junction had 14 bases not matched to a gene; V was cut back by 4 bases and J by 3 bases. CDR1 SQVTM and CDR2 ANQGSEA come from the germline V gene. The CDR3 runs to 16 residues. The full variable domain, with the rest looked up from reference TRBV29-1 and TRBJ1-1, is SAVISQKPSRDICQRGTSLTIQCQVDSQVTMMFWYRQQPGQSLTLIATANQGSEATYESGFVIDKFPISRPNLTFSTLTVSNMSPEDSSIYLCSVASGGNNKDTEAFFGQGTRLTVV.

In its sample, this clonotype was seen many times. This chain joins TRBV20-1 and TRBJ2-3; D possibly corresponds to TRBD2 (5 bases). The germline V gene has CDR1 DFQATT and CDR2 SNEGSKA (reference sequence). V lost 1 base to trimming and J lost 6 bases, with 11 bases between them. The CDR3 length is 13 residues. In nucleotides, the CDR3 is TGCAGTGCTAGAGTTACCGGGGTCGATACGCAGTATTTT. This codes for CSARVTGVDTQYF.

The sample holds a few counts of this clonotype. The V call is TRBV7-9, the J call TRBJ2-2; tentative D call: TRBD2 (5 bases). CDR1 is SEHNR and CDR2 is FQNEAQ in the germline V gene (reference sequence). This CDR3 spans 16 amino acids. Between the trimmed V and J ends, which lost 5 bases and 1 base, there was a span of 14 bases. The DNA of the CDR3 is TGTGCCAGCAGCCGACTCACGGGGAAGAACACCGGGGAGCTGTTTTTT. This translates into CASSRLTGKNTGELFF.

This clonotype occurred many times. The rearrangement joins TRBV7-2 to TRBJ2-7; D call uncertain. The germline gives CDR1 SGHTA, CDR2 FQGNSA. This CDR3 has 13 residues. V lost 2 bases to trimming and J lost 5 bases, with 10 bases between them. The CDR3 sequence is CASSLTISHEQYF. Written as DNA, the CDR3 is TGTGCCAGCAGCTTAACCATATCTCACGAGCAGTACTTC.

Ten or more counts support this clonotype. The J gene is TRBJ1-5, the V gene TRBV20-1; no clear D gene. The CDR3 runs 13 residues. V lost 3 bases to trimming and J lost 4 bases, with 10 bases between them. Germline values: CDR1 DFQATT, CDR2 SNEGSKA (reference sequence). Written as DNA, the CDR3 is TGCAGTGCTAGGACATTTACGAATCAGCCCCAGCATTTT. It encodes CSARTFTNQPQHF.

The rearrangement links TRBV20-1 to TRBJ1-1; unclear D gene. Germline-derived CDR1 and CDR2 are DFQATT and SNEGSKA (reference sequence). There are 13 residues in the CDR3. V lost 2 bases to trimming and J lost 3 bases, with 10 bases between them. CDR3 coding DNA: TGCAGTGCTAGATCCGAGCCCGACACTGAAGCTTTCTTT. This gives the protein CSARSEPDTEAFF.

This clonotype was detected many times. The chain combines TRBV29-1 with TRBJ2-1, with a tentative D call TRBD2 (5 bases). This CDR3 spans 11 amino acids. Germline lookup yields CDR1 SQVTM and CDR2 ANQGSEA. The V end was cut by 3 bases, the J end by 12 bases, with 12 bases between. CDR3 residues: CSVERVYGQFF. The CDR3 nucleotides read TGCAGCGTTGAGAGGGTCTACGGGCAGTTCTTC.

This clonotype has just a few counts. This sequence joins TRBV29-1 and TRBJ2-3; 7 bases map to TRBD2. Germline CDR1 SQVTM, CDR2 ANQGSEA. The CDR3 loop spans 12 amino acids. With V trimmed by 7 bases and J by 5 bases, 6 bases remained unmatched. The CDR3 bases are TGCAGCGGGACTAGTGTAAGAGATACGCAGTATTTT. It encodes CSGTSVRDTQYF.

This clonotype occurred a few times. The CDR3 protein is CSARDLGTGSTDTQYF. CDR3 in DNA: TGCAGTGCTAGAGATCTAGGGACGGGAAGCACAGATACGCAGTATTTT. This chain uses TRBV20-1 with TRBJ2-3; the D gene could be TRBD1 or TRBD2 (5 bases each). The CDR3 sequence is 16 residues long. V was pared by 0 bases and J by 0 bases, with 13 bases between. Germline CDR1 and CDR2: DFQATT and SNEGSKA (reference sequence).

The table lists this clonotype with a few counts. The chain recombines TRBV12-3 or TRBV12-4 with TRBJ1-5, with unresolved D. V was clipped by 7 bases and J by 0 bases, with 13 bases between them. The CDR3 consists of 15 residues. As DNA, the CDR3 is TGTGCCAGCACCACCTCCGTCAATAGCAATCAGCCCCAGCATTTT. It codes for CASTTSVNSNQPQHF.

The chain couples TRBV20-1 to TRBJ2-1; the D call may be TRBD1 or TRBD2 (5 bases each). Germline CDR1 reads DFQATT; CDR2 reads SNEGSKA (reference sequence). CDR3 size: 15 residues. The V and J ends lost 0 bases and 8 bases respectively, with 17 bases between them. The CDR3 DNA sequence: TGCAGTGCTAGAGATCGTGGGTTACGGGGCGATGAGCAGTTCTTC. It encodes CSARDRGLRGDEQFF.

This clonotype has a handful of counts. CDR3 protein: CASSLSSRGAQSPLHF. The CDR3 DNA sequence: TGTGCCAGCAGTTTATCAAGCAGGGGCGCCCAGTCACCCCTCCACTTT. The chain employs TRBV12-3 or TRBV12-4 and TRBJ1-6; D is perhaps TRBD1 (6 bases). CDR3 length equals 16 residues. Trimming left V 2 bases short and J 10 bases short, with 18 bases between.

This rearrangement joins TRBV2 to TRBJ2-7; 7 bases align to TRBD1. This CDR3 has 13 amino acids. Germline CDR1 is SNHLY and CDR2 is FYNNEI. J was trimmed by 6 bases and V by 5 bases; bases with no gene match: 7. In DNA form, the CDR3 reads TGTGCCAGCAGTAGACAGGGTACGGGCGAGCAGTACTTC. Encoded protein: CASSRQGTGEQYF.

A few counts support this clonotype. The chain carries TRBV7-2 and TRBJ2-7, with 10 bases lining up with TRBD1. Germline CDR1 reads SGHTA; CDR2 reads FQGNSA. This CDR3 contains 17 residues. V trimming: 2 bases; J trimming: 4 bases; junction bases outside the gene matches: 11. In nucleotides, the CDR3 is TGTGCCAGCAGCTTAAGGGCTCCGGGACAGGGGATTTACGAGCAGTACTTC. This codes for CASSLRAPGQGIYEQYF.

This clonotype was seen a few times. The chain carries TRBV13 and TRBJ2-1; D is unclear. CDR1 and CDR2 from the germline V gene are PRHDT and FYEKMQ (reference sequence). The CDR3 is made up of 13 amino acids. Deletions cut 5 bases from V and 9 bases from J, with 14 bases between. The CDR3, as DNA: TGTGCCAGCAGCCCGCCCTGGCTGGGTGAGCAGTTCTTC. This translates into CASSPPWLGEQFF.

The rearrangement joins TRBV7-2 to TRBJ2-1; 10 bases are shared with TRBD2. V was pared by 4 bases and J by 6 bases, with 6 bases of the junction left unmatched. The CDR3 loop spans 15 amino acids. Germline assignment: CDR1 SGHTA and CDR2 FQGNSA. CDR3 nucleotide sequence: TGTGCCAGCAGCTCTACACTAGCGGGGAGCAATGAGCAGTTCTTC. Translation: CASSSTLAGSNEQFF.

This clonotype was recorded a few times. This chain connects TRBV4-2 to TRBJ2-7; 13 positions agree with TRBD2. Germline V gene data show CDR1 as LGHNA and CDR2 as YNFKEQ. Unmatched junction bases numbered 2, after V lost 3 bases and J lost 0 bases. The CDR3 has 16 amino acids. CDR3 nucleotides: TGTGCCAGCAGCCAGGGACTAGCGGGACCCTCCTACGAGCAGTACTTC. Translation gives CASSQGLAGPSYEQYF.

This clonotype occurred a few times. The chain couples TRBV6-1 to TRBJ1-3; D not resolved. The germline V gene has CDR1 MNHNS and CDR2 SASEGT. V was clipped by 6 bases and J by 3 bases, with 21 bases between them. This CDR3 has 17 residues. The DNA of the CDR3 is TGTGCCAGCAGGAGTCTTCGTGTCCTCTCTGGTGGAAACACCATATATTTT. Its translation: CASRSLRVLSGGNTIYF.

This clonotype was detected ten times or more. The chain recombines TRBV2 with TRBJ2-7; a possible D gene is TRBD1 (5 bases). This CDR3 is 13 amino acids long. Germline V CDR1 and CDR2: SNHLY, FYNNEI. Trimming cost V 6 bases and J 3 bases, with 12 bases left between them. The CDR3: CASRATADYEQYF. CDR3 coding DNA: TGTGCCAGCAGGGCGACAGCTGACTACGAGCAGTACTTC.

Many counts were recorded for this clonotype. V is TRBV29-1 and J is TRBJ1-4; 7 bases are shared with TRBD1. The CDR3 loop spans 16 amino acids. Per germline, CDR1 SQVTM and CDR2 ANQGSEA. After removal of 5 bases from V and 0 bases from J, the junction contained 9 bases not matched to a gene. CDR3 amino acids: CSVIPGQPTTNEKLFF. CDR3 bases: TGCAGCGTTATCCCGGGACAGCCTACAACTAATGAAAAACTGTTTTTT.

This clonotype has a handful of counts. The chain is built from TRBV6-6 and TRBJ1-3; D uncertain. This CDR3 is 12 amino acids long. Germline values: CDR1 MNHNY, CDR2 SVGAGI (reference sequence). The V gene lost 6 bases and the J gene lost 9 bases, with 12 bases spanning the gap. The CDR3 sequence is CASSLHRGTIYF. Written as DNA, the CDR3 is TGTGCCAGCAGCCTACACCGGGGCACCATATATTTT.

V and J are TRBV7-8 and TRBJ2-1, with 9 bases lining up with TRBD2. Germline trimming cut 3 bases from V and 5 bases from J; bases unmatched to any gene: 5. The CDR3 totals 15 residues. Germline CDR1 reads SGHVS; CDR2 reads FQNEAQ. The CDR3 coding sequence is TGTGCCAGCAGCTTTAGCGGGAGTCAAAACAATGAGCAGTTCTTC. It yields the protein CASSFSGSQNNEQFF.

V is TRBV10-3 and J is TRBJ2-3; TRBD2 matches at 8 bases. Germline assignment: CDR1 ENHRY and CDR2 SYGVKD. The CDR3 runs to 15 residues. The V segment lost 3 bases and the J segment 0 bases; nucleotides outside the gene matches: 2. The CDR3 region has the DNA TGTGCCATCAGTGAACTAGCGGCTAGCACAGATACGCAGTATTTT. Amino acid sequence: CAISELAASTDTQYF.